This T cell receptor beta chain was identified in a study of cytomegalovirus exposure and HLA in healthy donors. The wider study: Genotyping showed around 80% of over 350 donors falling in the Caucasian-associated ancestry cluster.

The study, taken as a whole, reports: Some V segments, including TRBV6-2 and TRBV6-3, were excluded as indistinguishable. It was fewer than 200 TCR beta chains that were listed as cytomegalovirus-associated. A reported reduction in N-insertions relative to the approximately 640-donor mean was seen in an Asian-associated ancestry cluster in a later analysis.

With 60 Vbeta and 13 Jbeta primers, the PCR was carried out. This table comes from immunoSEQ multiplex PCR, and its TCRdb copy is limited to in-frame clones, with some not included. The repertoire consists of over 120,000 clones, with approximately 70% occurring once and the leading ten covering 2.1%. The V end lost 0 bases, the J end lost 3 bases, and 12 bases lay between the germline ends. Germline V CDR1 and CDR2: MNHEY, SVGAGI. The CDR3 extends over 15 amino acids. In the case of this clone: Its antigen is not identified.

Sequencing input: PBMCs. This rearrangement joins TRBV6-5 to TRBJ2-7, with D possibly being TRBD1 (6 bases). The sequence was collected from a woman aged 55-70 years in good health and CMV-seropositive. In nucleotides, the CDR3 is TGTGCCAGCAGTTACTCGAACAGGGACGGCTACGAGCAGTACTTC. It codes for CASSYSNRDGYEQYF.